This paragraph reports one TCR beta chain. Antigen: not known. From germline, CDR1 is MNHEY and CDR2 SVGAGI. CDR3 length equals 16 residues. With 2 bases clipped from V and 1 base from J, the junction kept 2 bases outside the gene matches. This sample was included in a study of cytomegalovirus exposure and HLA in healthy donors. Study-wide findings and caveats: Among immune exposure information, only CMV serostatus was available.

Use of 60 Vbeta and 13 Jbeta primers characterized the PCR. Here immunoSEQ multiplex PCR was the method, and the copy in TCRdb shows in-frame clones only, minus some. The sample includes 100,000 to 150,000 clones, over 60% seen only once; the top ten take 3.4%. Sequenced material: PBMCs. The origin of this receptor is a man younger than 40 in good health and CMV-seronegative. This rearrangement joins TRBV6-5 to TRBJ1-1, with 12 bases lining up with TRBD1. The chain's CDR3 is CASSYGTGGPNTEAFF. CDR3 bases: TGTGCCAGCAGTTACGGGACAGGGGGCCCGAACACTGAAGCTTTCTTT.